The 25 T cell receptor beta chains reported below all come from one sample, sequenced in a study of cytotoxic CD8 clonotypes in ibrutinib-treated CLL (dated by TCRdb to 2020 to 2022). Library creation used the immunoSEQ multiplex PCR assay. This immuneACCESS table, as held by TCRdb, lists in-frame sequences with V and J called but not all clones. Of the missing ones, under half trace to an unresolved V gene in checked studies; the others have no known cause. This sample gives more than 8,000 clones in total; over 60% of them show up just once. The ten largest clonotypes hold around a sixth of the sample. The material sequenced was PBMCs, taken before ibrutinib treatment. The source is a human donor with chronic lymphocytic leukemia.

CDR3 DNA sequence: TGTGCCAGCAGTTACGGTTCGGGGGTTGGAAACACCATATATTTT. Encoded protein: CASSYGSGVGNTIYF. The chain joins TRBV6-6 to TRBJ1-3; D may be TRBD1 (5 bases). V was clipped by 2 bases and J by 3 bases, with 11 bases between them. Germline CDR1 reads MNHNY; CDR2 reads SVGAGI (reference sequence). The CDR3 totals 15 residues.

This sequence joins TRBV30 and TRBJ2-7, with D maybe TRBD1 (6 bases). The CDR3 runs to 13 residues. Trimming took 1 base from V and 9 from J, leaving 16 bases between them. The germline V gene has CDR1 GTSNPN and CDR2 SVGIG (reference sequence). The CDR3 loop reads CAWSESRGSRQYF. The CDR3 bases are TGTGCCTGGAGTGAGAGCAGGGGCAGTAGGCAGTACTTC.

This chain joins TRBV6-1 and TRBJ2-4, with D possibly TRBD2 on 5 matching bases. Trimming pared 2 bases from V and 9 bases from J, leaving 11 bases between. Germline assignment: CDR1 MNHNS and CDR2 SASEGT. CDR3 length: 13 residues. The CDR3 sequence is CASSETGLVIQYF. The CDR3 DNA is TGTGCCAGCAGTGAAACGGGATTGGTCATTCAGTACTTC.

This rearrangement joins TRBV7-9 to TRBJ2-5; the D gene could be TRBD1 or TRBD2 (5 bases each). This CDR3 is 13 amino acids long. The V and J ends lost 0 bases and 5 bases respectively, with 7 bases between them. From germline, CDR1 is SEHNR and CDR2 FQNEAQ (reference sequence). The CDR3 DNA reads TGTGCCAGCAGCTTAGCGGGGGATGAGACCCAGTACTTC. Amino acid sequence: CASSLAGDETQYF.

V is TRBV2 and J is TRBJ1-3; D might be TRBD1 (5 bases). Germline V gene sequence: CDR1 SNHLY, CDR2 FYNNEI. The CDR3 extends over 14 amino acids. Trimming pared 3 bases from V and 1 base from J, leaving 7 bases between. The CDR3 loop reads CASSDRASGNTIYF. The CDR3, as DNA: TGTGCCAGCAGTGACAGGGCTTCTGGAAACACCATATATTTT.

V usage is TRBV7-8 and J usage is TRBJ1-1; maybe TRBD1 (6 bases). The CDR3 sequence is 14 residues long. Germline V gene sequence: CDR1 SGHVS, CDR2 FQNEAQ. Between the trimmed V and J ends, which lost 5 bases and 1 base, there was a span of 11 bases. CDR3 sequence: CASSQQGTNTEAFF. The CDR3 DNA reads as TGTGCCAGCAGCCAACAGGGAACGAACACTGAAGCTTTCTTT.

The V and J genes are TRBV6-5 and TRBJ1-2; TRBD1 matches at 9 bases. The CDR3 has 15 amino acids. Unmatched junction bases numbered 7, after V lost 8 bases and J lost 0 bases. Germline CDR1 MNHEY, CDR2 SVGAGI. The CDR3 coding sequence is TGTGCCAGCGCCCGGGACAGGGCGACTAACTATGGCTACACCTTC. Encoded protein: CASARDRATNYGYTF.

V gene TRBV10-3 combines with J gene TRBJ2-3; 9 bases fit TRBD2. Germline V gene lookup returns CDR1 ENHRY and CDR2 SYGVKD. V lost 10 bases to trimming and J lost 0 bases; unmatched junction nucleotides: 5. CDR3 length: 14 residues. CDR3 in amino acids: CATRLAASTDTQYF. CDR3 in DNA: TGTGCCACCCGACTAGCGGCTAGCACAGATACGCAGTATTTT.

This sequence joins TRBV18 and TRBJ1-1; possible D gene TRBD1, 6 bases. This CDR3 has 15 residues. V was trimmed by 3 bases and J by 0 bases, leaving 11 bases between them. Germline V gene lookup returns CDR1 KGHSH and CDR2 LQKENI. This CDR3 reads CASSPTRQVNTEAFF. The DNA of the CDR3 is TGTGCCAGCTCACCCACGAGACAGGTGAACACTGAAGCTTTCTTT. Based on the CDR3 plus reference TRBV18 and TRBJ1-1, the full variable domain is NAGVMQNPRHLVRRRGQEARLRCSPMKGHSHVYWYRQLPEEGLKFMVYLQKENIIDESGMPKERFSAEFPKEGPSILRIQQVVRGDSAAYFCASSPTRQVNTEAFFGQGTRLTVV.

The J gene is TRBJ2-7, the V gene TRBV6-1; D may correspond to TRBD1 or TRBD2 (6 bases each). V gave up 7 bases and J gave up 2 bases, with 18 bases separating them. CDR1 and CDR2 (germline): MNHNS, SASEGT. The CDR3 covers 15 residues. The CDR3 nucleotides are TGTGCCAGCACAGAAGGGGGACTGGGGGCCTACGAGCAGTACTTC. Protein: CASTEGGLGAYEQYF.

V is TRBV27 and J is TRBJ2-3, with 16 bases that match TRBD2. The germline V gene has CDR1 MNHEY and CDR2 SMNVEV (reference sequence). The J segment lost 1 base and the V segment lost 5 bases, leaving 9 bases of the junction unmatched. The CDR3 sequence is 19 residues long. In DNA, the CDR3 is TGTGCCAGCAGTCTAGGGACTAGCGGGAGGGTTGTTGGCACAGATACGCAGTATTTT. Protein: CASSLGTSGRVVGTDTQYF.

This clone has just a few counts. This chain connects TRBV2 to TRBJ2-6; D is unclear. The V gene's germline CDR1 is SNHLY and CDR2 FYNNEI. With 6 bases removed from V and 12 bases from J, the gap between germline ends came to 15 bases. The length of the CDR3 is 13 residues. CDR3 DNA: TGTGCCAGCAGGCCCACCTCTTTGGGCGTCCTGACTTTC. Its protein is CASRPTSLGVLTF.

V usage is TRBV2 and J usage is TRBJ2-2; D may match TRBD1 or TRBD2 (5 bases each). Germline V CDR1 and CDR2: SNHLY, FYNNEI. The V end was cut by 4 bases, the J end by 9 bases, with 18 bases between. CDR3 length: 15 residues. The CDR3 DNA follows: TGTGCCAGCAGTGTTGGGGACCGATCTACCTGGGAGCTGTTTTTT. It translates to CASSVGDRSTWELFF.

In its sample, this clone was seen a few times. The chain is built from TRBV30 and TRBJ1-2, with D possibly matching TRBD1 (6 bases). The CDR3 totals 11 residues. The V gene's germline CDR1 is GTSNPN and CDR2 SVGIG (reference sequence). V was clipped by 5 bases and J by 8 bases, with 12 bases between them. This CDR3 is CAWGGPSGYTF. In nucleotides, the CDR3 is TGTGCCTGGGGGGGCCCTAGCGGCTACACCTTC. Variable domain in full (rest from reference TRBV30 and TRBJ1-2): SQTIHQWPATLVQPVGSPLSLECTVEGTSNPNLYWYRQAAGRGLQLLFYSVGIGQISSEVPQNLSASRPQDRQFILSSKKLLLSDSGFYLCAWGGPSGYTFGSGTRLTVV.

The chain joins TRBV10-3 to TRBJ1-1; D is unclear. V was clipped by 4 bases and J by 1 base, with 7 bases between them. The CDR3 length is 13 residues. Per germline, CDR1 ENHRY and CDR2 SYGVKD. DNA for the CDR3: TGTGCCATCAGTGGACGGTGGAACACTGAAGCTTTCTTT. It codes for CAISGRWNTEAFF.

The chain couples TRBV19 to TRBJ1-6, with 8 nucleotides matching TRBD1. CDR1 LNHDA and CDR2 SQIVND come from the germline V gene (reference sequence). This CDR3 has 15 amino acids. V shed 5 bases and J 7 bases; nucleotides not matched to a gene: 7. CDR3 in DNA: TGTGCCAGTAGTCCGCAGACAGGGGTCAATTCACCCCTCCACTTT. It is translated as CASSPQTGVNSPLHF.

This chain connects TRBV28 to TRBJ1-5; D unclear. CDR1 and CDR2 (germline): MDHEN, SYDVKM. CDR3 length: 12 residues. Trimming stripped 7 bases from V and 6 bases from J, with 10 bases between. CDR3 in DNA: TGTGCCAGCATCTCGGGCCCTCAGCCCCAGCATTTT. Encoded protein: CASISGPQPQHF.

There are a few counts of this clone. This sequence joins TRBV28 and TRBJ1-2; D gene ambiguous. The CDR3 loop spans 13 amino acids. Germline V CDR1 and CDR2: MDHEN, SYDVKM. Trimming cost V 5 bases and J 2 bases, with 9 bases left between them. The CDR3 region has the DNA TGTGCCAGCAGTCCAGCCCCCAACTATGGCTACACCTTC. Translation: CASSPAPNYGYTF.

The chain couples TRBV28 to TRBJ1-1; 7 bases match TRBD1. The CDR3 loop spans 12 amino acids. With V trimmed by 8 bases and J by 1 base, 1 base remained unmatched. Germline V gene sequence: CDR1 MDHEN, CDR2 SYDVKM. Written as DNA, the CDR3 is TGTGCCAGCCAGGGGGGGAACACTGAAGCTTTCTTT. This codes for CASQGGNTEAFF.

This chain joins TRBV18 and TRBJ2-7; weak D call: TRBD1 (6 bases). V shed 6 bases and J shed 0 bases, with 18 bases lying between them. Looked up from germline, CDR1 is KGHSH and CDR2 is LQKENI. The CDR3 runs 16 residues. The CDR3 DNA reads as TGTGCCAGCTCCCCCCGCTTCACGGACAGCTCCTACGAGCAGTACTTC. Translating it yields CASSPRFTDSSYEQYF.

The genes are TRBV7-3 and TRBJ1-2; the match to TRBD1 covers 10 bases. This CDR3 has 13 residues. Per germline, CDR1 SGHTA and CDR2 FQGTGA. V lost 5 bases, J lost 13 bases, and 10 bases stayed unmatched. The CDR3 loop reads CASSPGLGQGSTF. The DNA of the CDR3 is TGTGCCAGCAGCCCGGGTTTGGGACAGGGGAGCACCTTC.

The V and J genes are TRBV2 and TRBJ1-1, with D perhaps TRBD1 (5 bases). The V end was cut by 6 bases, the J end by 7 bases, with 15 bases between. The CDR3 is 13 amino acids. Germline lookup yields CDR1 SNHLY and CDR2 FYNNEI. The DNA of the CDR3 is TGTGCCAGCAGCGTGAGGGGCGGCGGTGAAGCTTTCTTT. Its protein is CASSVRGGGEAFF.

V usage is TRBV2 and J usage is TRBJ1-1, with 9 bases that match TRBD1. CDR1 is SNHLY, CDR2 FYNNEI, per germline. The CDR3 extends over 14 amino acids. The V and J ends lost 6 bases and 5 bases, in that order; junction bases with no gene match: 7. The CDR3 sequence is CASSPQGARTEAFF. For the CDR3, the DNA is TGTGCCAGCAGCCCACAGGGGGCGCGAACTGAAGCTTTCTTT.

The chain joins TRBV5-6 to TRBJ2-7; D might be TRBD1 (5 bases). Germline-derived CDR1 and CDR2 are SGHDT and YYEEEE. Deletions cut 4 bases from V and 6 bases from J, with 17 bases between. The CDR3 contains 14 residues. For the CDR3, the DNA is TGTGCCAGCAGCCCCCCGTTCGAAGGGGCCGAGCAGTACTTC. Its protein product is CASSPPFEGAEQYF. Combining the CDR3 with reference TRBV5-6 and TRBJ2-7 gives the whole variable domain DAGVTQSPTHLIKTRGQQVTLRCSPKSGHDTVSWYQQALGQGPQFIFQYYEEEERQRGNFPDRFSGHQFPNYSSELNVNALLLGDSALYLCASSPPFEGAEQYFGPGTRLTVT.

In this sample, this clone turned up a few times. CDR3 residues: CASSLLTAGDNQPQHF. CDR3 bases: TGTGCCAGCAGTTTATTAACAGCAGGGGACAATCAGCCCCAGCATTTT. V and J are TRBV28 and TRBJ1-5, with D possibly matching TRBD1 (6 bases). The V end lost 1 base, the J end lost 3 bases, and 13 bases lay between the germline ends. Germline V gene sequence: CDR1 MDHEN, CDR2 SYDVKM. The CDR3 is made up of 16 amino acids.